The clone carrying this TCR beta chain was observed a single time. Trimming pared 1 base from V and 8 bases from J, leaving 11 bases between. From germline, CDR1 is SEHNR and CDR2 FQNEAQ (reference sequence). This CDR3 region has 14 residues. This specimen belongs to a study of blood T cell repertoires in COVID-19. Source study methods: Cell counts per sample came from amplifying reference gene primers. Profiled with immunoSEQ multiplex PCR; TCRdb holds only in-frame clones, not every one. The V and J calls and clone size are taken from that table; D and trimming were inferred from the DNA. The sample includes some 150,000 clones, around 83% of them seen just once.

The gene calls are TRBV7-9 and TRBJ1-4, with D possibly being TRBD1 (5 bases). Sequencing input: peripheral blood. This TCR was recovered from a woman aged 55 to 70 with acute or convalescent COVID-19. CDR3 in DNA: TGTGCCAGCAGCTTAGACAGGTTTAGCGAAAAACTGTTTTTT. Translated: CASSLDRFSEKLFF.